A single sample is the source of the 29 T cell receptor beta chains below, sequenced in a study of blood T cell repertoires in COVID-19. The protocol was immunoSEQ multiplex PCR, while the TCRdb copy is restricted to in-frame clones and leaves out a portion. The table records hundreds of thousands of clones, about 83% of them present only once. The material sequenced was PBMCs or T cells enriched from blood (not recorded which). These receptors all stem from a woman in her thirties or forties who had recovered from COVID-19.

This clone has just a few counts. This sample also contains other DNA sequences that code for the same CDR3. J is TRBJ2-7 and V is TRBV3-1 (or the pseudogene TRBV3-2); D is undetermined. The CDR3 totals 12 residues. V was shortened by 1 base and J by 4 bases, with 5 bases between the two germline ends. Germline values: CDR1 LGHDT, CDR2 YNNKEL (reference sequence). The CDR3 DNA is TGTGCCAGCAGCCAAGTTTCTTACGAGCAGTACTTC. Protein: CASSQVSYEQYF.

This chain connects TRBV6-1 to TRBJ1-2; no clear D gene. Trimming removed 4 bases from V and 4 bases from J, with 22 bases in between. Germline lookup yields CDR1 MNHNS and CDR2 SASEGT. The CDR3 extends over 17 amino acids. CDR3 loop: CASSGPREEFRIYGYTF. The CDR3 DNA follows: TGTGCCAGCAGTGGACCCCGGGAGGAATTTAGGATCTATGGCTACACCTTC.

The chain has TRBV6-2 or TRBV6-3 and TRBJ2-2, with TRBD2 matching over 7 bases. Germline-derived CDR1 and CDR2 are MNHEY and SVGEGT. Trimming removed 1 base from V and 7 bases from J; junction bases left unmatched: 9. The CDR3 loop spans 16 amino acids. The CDR3 region has the DNA TGTGCCAGCAGTTACTACGCGGGAGCCCTCGGCGGGGAGCTGTTTTTT. It encodes CASSYYAGALGGELFF.

This rearrangement joins TRBV28 to TRBJ2-7; 7 bases fit TRBD1. The CDR3 has 14 residues. Unmatched junction bases numbered 8, after V lost 5 bases and J lost 4 bases. Germline CDR1 MDHEN, CDR2 SYDVKM. The CDR3 sequence: CASSPPGQLYEQYF. CDR3 DNA: TGTGCCAGCAGTCCGCCGGGACAGCTTTACGAGCAGTACTTC. The complete variable domain, with remaining parts taken from reference TRBV28 and TRBJ2-7, reads DVKVTQSSRYLVKRTGEKVFLECVQDMDHENMFWYRQDPGLGLRLIYFSYDVKMKEKGDIPEGYSVSREKKERFSLILESASTNQTSMYLCASSPPGQLYEQYFGPGTRLTVT.

The CDR3 nucleotides are TGTGCCAGCAGAGCCAGCGGGGACTACGAGCAGTACTTC. This translates into CASRASGDYEQYF. This chain joins TRBV3-1 (or the pseudogene TRBV3-2) and TRBJ2-7; TRBD2 agrees at 7 bases. Unmatched junction bases numbered 5, after V lost 6 bases and J lost 3 bases. This CDR3 spans 13 amino acids. Germline lookup yields CDR1 LGHDT and CDR2 YNNKEL (reference sequence).

This clone came up a few times. The chain couples TRBV5-4 to TRBJ1-2; 9 bases are a match to TRBD1. The CDR3 contains 15 residues. Germline CDR1 reads SGHNT; CDR2 reads YYREEE (reference sequence). V lost 4 bases, J lost 3 bases, and 7 bases stayed unmatched. In DNA form, the CDR3 reads TGTGCCAGCAGCGGGGACAGGGTTGAGTACTATGGCTACACCTTC. It encodes CASSGDRVEYYGYTF.

The CDR3 bases are TGTGCCAGCCATGGGGGGGGCGCATCTCATGAAAAACTGTTTTTT. Translated, it gives CASHGGGASHEKLFF. The chain recombines TRBV28 with TRBJ1-4; possibly TRBD1 for D (6 bases). From germline, CDR1 is MDHEN and CDR2 SYDVKM. V lost 8 bases and J 6 bases, leaving 19 bases between the germline ends. This CDR3 comprises 15 residues.

The rearrangement joins TRBV6-5 to TRBJ2-1; 14 nucleotides line up with TRBD2. This CDR3 is built from 15 residues. In germline, CDR1 is MNHEY, CDR2 SVGAGI. After removal of 7 bases from V and 10 bases from J, the junction contained 9 bases not matched to a gene. For the CDR3, the DNA is TGTGCCAGCATGGTGACTAGCGGGAGGGCCTGGGAGCAGTTCTTC. It translates to CASMVTSGRAWEQFF.

This clone has only a few counts. The rearrangement joins TRBV27 to TRBJ2-2, with TRBD2 matching 13 bases. There are 14 residues in the CDR3. From germline, CDR1 is MNHEY and CDR2 SMNVEV (reference sequence). V shed 8 bases and J 4 bases; nucleotides not matched to a gene: 1. CDR3 in amino acids: CASRTSGSTGELFF. The DNA of the CDR3 is TGTGCCAGCCGGACTAGCGGGAGCACCGGGGAGCTGTTTTTT.

V usage is TRBV11-1 and J usage is TRBJ1-2; the D gene is possibly TRBD1 (6 bases). There are 13 residues in the CDR3. Germline loops: CDR1 SGHAT, CDR2 FQDESV (reference sequence). Trimming pared 4 bases from V and 4 bases from J, leaving 10 bases between. CDR3 amino acids: CASSYTGTYGYTF. The DNA of the CDR3 is TGTGCCAGCAGCTACACAGGGACCTATGGCTACACCTTC.

The chain has TRBV28 and TRBJ2-3; weak D call: TRBD2 (5 bases). Looked up from germline, CDR1 is MDHEN and CDR2 is SYDVKM. CDR3 length: 13 residues. V lost 3 bases and J 4 bases, leaving 8 bases between the germline ends. The CDR3 sequence is CASSFEGPDTQYF. CDR3 bases: TGTGCCAGCAGTTTTGAGGGCCCAGATACGCAGTATTTT.

The genes are TRBV24-1 and TRBJ2-3, with 7 bases matching TRBD1. The CDR3 consists of 13 residues. Germline CDR1 is KGHDR and CDR2 is SFDVKD. After removal of 10 bases from V and 0 bases from J, the junction contained 3 bases not matched to a gene. The CDR3 reads CATGQTSTDTQYF. In nucleotides, the CDR3 is TGTGCCACGGGACAGACTAGCACAGATACGCAGTATTTT.

The rearrangement links TRBV7-8 to TRBJ2-3; perhaps TRBD1 as D (6 bases). The ends were cut back, 3 bases at V and 2 bases at J, with 15 bases in the middle. This CDR3 spans 16 amino acids. Germline CDR1 is SGHVS and CDR2 is FQNEAQ. This CDR3 reads CASSFDDRSPTDTQYF. The CDR3 DNA reads TGTGCCAGCAGCTTTGACGACAGGTCACCCACAGATACGCAGTATTTT.

The chain joins TRBV28 to TRBJ1-4; 10 nucleotides match TRBD1. V was clipped by 3 bases and J by 7 bases; unmatched bases: 2. Per the germline V gene, CDR1 is MDHEN and CDR2 is SYDVKM. The CDR3 has 14 amino acids. The CDR3 DNA reads as TGTGCCAGCAGTTTGAGGACAGGGGGTGAAAAACTGTTTTTT. Its translation is CASSLRTGGEKLFF.

The CDR3 loop reads CASSLNRGLAKNIQYF. CDR3 coding DNA: TGTGCCAGCTCACTCAACAGGGGACTAGCCAAAAACATTCAGTACTTC. This chain uses TRBV18 with TRBJ2-4; weak D call: TRBD1 (7 bases). The CDR3 totals 16 residues. Deletions cut 4 bases from V and 0 bases from J, with 13 bases between. Germline assignment: CDR1 KGHSH and CDR2 LQKENI.

Regarding this clone: Relative to the germline gene, one junction end is altered; a read error may explain this. The chain has TRBV20-1 and TRBJ1-5; 12 positions agree with TRBD1. Per germline, CDR1 DFQATT and CDR2 SNEGSKA (reference sequence). The CDR3 spans 10 residues. CDR3 nucleotide sequence: TGCAGTGCCGGGACAGGGGGCGTATCATTT. Protein: CSAGTGGVSF.

The chain links TRBV7-8 to TRBJ1-2; D is perhaps TRBD1 (6 bases). Germline CDR1 reads SGHVS; CDR2 reads FQNEAQ. The V and J ends lost 1 base and 2 bases respectively, with 17 bases between them. The CDR3 totals 17 residues. The CDR3: CASSLDLPGVDNYGYTF. The CDR3, as DNA: TGTGCCAGCAGCTTAGACCTTCCAGGGGTAGACAACTATGGCTACACCTTC. The whole variable domain, filled in from reference TRBV7-8 and TRBJ1-2, reads GAGVSQSPRYKVAKRGQDVALRCDPISGHVSLFWYQQALGQGPEFLTYFQNEAQLDKSGLPSDRFFAERPEGSVSTLKIQRTQQEDSAVYLCASSLDLPGVDNYGYTFGSGTRLTVV.

The chain has TRBV5-1 and TRBJ2-3, with TRBD2 identical over 16 bases. Per germline, CDR1 SGHRS and CDR2 YFSETQ. This CDR3 has 18 residues. V lost 3 bases to trimming and J lost 1 base; unmatched junction nucleotides: 5. The CDR3 region is CASSSGTSGRAGTDTQYF. The CDR3 nucleotides read TGCGCCAGCAGCTCCGGGACTAGCGGGAGGGCGGGCACAGATACGCAGTATTTT.

The chain joins TRBV30 to TRBJ1-1; no definite D call. CDR1 is GTSNPN, CDR2 SVGIG, per germline (reference sequence). V was clipped by 3 bases and J by 1 base, with 6 bases between them. The CDR3 spans 12 residues. CDR3 loop: CAWSLWNTEAFF. Here the CDR3 DNA reads TGTGCCTGGAGCCTTTGGAACACTGAAGCTTTCTTT.

The rearrangement links TRBV6-5 to TRBJ2-5, with D perhaps TRBD1 (6 bases). V gave up 8 bases and J gave up 3 bases, with 16 bases separating them. CDR1 is MNHEY, CDR2 SVGAGI, per germline. The CDR3 contains 14 residues. CDR3 coding DNA: TGTGCCAGCGCCCCGAGGGGGTCCAAAGAGACCCAGTACTTC. It codes for CASAPRGSKETQYF.

The chain carries TRBV12-3 or TRBV12-4 and TRBJ1-2; 7 bases line up with TRBD1. Unmatched junction bases numbered 3, after V lost 6 bases and J lost 2 bases. The CDR3 runs 13 residues. The DNA of the CDR3 is TGTGCCAGCAGCCGGGACAGCAACTATGGCTACACCTTC. Protein product: CASSRDSNYGYTF.

The rearrangement links TRBV19 to TRBJ2-2; 12 nucleotides line up with TRBD1. This CDR3 is built from 16 residues. J lost 4 bases, V lost 3 bases, and 3 bases had no gene match. Per the germline V gene, CDR1 is LNHDA and CDR2 is SQIVND (reference sequence). This CDR3 is CASSMGQGAVTGELFF. CDR3 DNA sequence: TGTGCCAGTAGTATGGGACAGGGGGCAGTCACCGGGGAGCTGTTTTTT.

The chain uses TRBV2 and TRBJ1-2; 8 bases map to TRBD1. The CDR3 spans 15 residues. Looked up from germline, CDR1 is SNHLY and CDR2 is FYNNEI. Losses at the gene ends were 6 bases for V and 0 bases for J; bases not matched to a gene: 6. DNA for the CDR3: TGTGCCAGCAGCGGACAGGGATTGACTAACTATGGCTACACCTTC. The encoded protein is CASSGQGLTNYGYTF.

J is TRBJ1-2 and V is TRBV28, with D possibly being TRBD1 (5 bases). Trimming removed 9 bases at V and 5 bases at J, with 19 bases between. The CDR3 is 14 residues long. The germline V gene has CDR1 MDHEN and CDR2 SYDVKM. This CDR3 is CASSNPAGGYGYTF. The CDR3 nucleotides read TGTGCCAGTAGCAACCCTGCGGGGGGATATGGCTACACCTTC.

A few counts support this clone. V and J are TRBV4-2 and TRBJ1-1, with TRBD1 matching over 8 bases. Per germline, CDR1 LGHNA and CDR2 YNFKEQ. V lost 2 bases, J lost 1 base, and 15 bases stayed unmatched. This CDR3 comprises 19 residues. DNA of the CDR3: TGTGCCAGCAGCCAATCTGAATTAAGCTATACAGGGGGGAACACTGAAGCTTTCTTT. It encodes CASSQSELSYTGGNTEAFF.

The chain uses TRBV19 and TRBJ1-2, with 8 bases fitting TRBD1. Unmatched junction bases numbered 1, after V lost 3 bases and J lost 7 bases. The CDR3 has 12 residues. Germline V gives CDR1 LNHDA, CDR2 SQIVND (reference sequence). The CDR3 loop reads CASSMDRVGYTF. The CDR3, as DNA: TGTGCCAGTAGTATGGACAGGGTTGGCTACACCTTC.

CDR3 protein: CASSWVVAGQTNTEAFF. The CDR3 DNA follows: TGTGCCAGCAGTTGGGTGGTGGCGGGCCAAACGAACACTGAAGCTTTCTTT. The genes are TRBV2 and TRBJ1-1; D is ambiguous. Germline V gene sequence: CDR1 SNHLY, CDR2 FYNNEI. The V end was cut by 5 bases, the J end by 1 base, with 20 bases between. The CDR3 sequence is 17 residues long.

This chain links TRBV11-2 with TRBJ1-3; D not resolved. This CDR3 has 14 residues. V gave up 2 bases and J gave up 5 bases, with 10 bases separating them. Germline V CDR1 and CDR2: SGHAT, FQNNGV. CDR3 protein: CASSLLTGRNTIYF. Written as DNA, the CDR3 is TGTGCCAGCAGCTTACTGACGGGGAGAAACACCATATATTTT. The complete variable domain, with remaining parts taken from reference TRBV11-2 and TRBJ1-3, reads EAGVAQSPRYKIIEKRQSVAFWCNPISGHATLYWYQQILGQGPKLLIQFQNNGVVDDSQLPKDRFSAERLKGVDSTLKIQPAKLEDSAVYLCASSLLTGRNTIYFGEGSWLTVV.

The chain employs TRBV6-2 or TRBV6-3 and TRBJ2-3; maybe TRBD2 (6 bases). The V gene lost 5 bases and the J gene lost 6 bases, with 9 bases spanning the gap. Per the germline V gene, CDR1 is MNHEY and CDR2 is SVGEGT. CDR3 length equals 12 residues. The CDR3 DNA reads TGTGCCAGCAGTCCCCTAGCGGATACGCAGTATTTT. It is translated as CASSPLADTQYF.